This T cell receptor beta chain is drawn from a study of OX40 agonist ivuxolimab in advanced cancers. Patients with a history of autoimmune disease or on systemic immunosuppression were excluded. Generated by immunoSEQ multiplex PCR, the TCRdb table keeps only in-frame clones and is missing some. Of 45,000 or so clones in the sample, approximately 91% were seen once. To note about this clone: Antigen unknown.

Points from the study as a whole: At 0.1 to 3.0 mg/kg and by week 6, clonal expansion occurred in CD4+ and CD8+ blood T cells. Nonresponders, in some cases, also had low normalized T-cell clonal expansion. CD4+ T cells averaged fewer expanded clones than CD8+ T cells.

This specimen was CD4+ or CD8+ T cells sorted from blood, taken in a trial of the OX40 agonist ivuxolimab. This clonotype originated in an adult with an advanced solid tumor such as melanoma, head and neck, liver or kidney cancer.

Written as DNA, the CDR3 is TGCGCCAGCAGCTTAACAGATACGCAGTATTTT. This translates into CASSLTDTQYF. This rearrangement joins TRBV5-1 to TRBJ2-3; unclear D gene. Trimming took off 2 bases at V and 3 bases at J, with 1 base between the two ends. Germline assignment: CDR1 SGHRS and CDR2 YFSETQ. The CDR3 is made up of 11 amino acids.